The rows below give T cell receptor beta chains drawn from one sample of a study of blood T cell repertoires in COVID-19. Data came from immunoSEQ multiplex PCR; TCRdb stores just in-frame clones and leaves some out. The repertoire holds 200,000 to 300,000 clones, with about four fifths as singletons. The source material was peripheral blood. These receptors originate from a young woman with acute or convalescent COVID-19. Each CDR3 is given with its conserved first and last residue. The order of the fields is J gene, D gene, V gene, clone size, CDR3 protein, CDR3 DNA. A D gene is named only where the DNA matches it firmly. Expanded clones get a size class; other rows say once, few or many, or leave the size out.

J gene: TRBJ2-3; D gene: .; V gene: TRBV5-1; clone size: .; CDR3 protein: CASSFLETDTQYF; CDR3 DNA: TGCGCCAGCAGCTTCCTCGAGACAGATACGCAGTATTTT
J gene: TRBJ2-2; D gene: TRBD2; V gene: TRBV5-4; clone size: .; CDR3 protein: CASSLVAGGTGELFF; CDR3 DNA: TGTGCCAGCAGCTTGGTCGCGGGAGGTACCGGGGAGCTGTTTTTT
J gene: TRBJ2-3; D gene: TRBD1; V gene: TRBV5-1; clone size: .; CDR3 protein: CASSTGQGTDTQYF; CDR3 DNA: TGCGCCAGCAGCACTGGACAGGGGACAGATACGCAGTATTTT
J gene: TRBJ2-7; D gene: .; V gene: TRBV3-1/TRBV3-2; clone size: .; CDR3 protein: CASSQDLASYEQYF; CDR3 DNA: TGTGCCAGCAGCCAAGATTTGGCCTCCTACGAGCAGTACTTC
J gene: TRBJ2-3; D gene: TRBD2; V gene: TRBV5-6; clone size: .; CDR3 protein: CASILAGVADTQYF; CDR3 DNA: TGTGCCAGCATACTAGCGGGAGTCGCAGATACGCAGTATTTT
J gene: TRBJ2-1; D gene: TRBD1; V gene: TRBV7-2; clone size: .; CDR3 protein: CASSWGQGTSNEQFF; CDR3 DNA: TGTGCCAGCAGCTGGGGACAGGGGACCTCCAATGAGCAGTTCTTC
J gene: TRBJ1-6; D gene: TRBD1; V gene: TRBV19; clone size: .; CDR3 protein: CASRQGSYNSPLHF; CDR3 DNA: TGTGCCAGCCGACAGGGTTCCTATAATTCACCCCTCCACTTT
J gene: TRBJ1-6; D gene: TRBD1; V gene: TRBV30; clone size: .; CDR3 protein: CAWSGQGGSPLHF; CDR3 DNA: TGTGCCTGGAGTGGACAGGGAGGTTCACCCCTCCACTTT
J gene: TRBJ1-1; D gene: .; V gene: TRBV29-1; clone size: .; CDR3 protein: CSVSGAEAFF; CDR3 DNA: TGCAGCGTTTCAGGGGCTGAAGCTTTCTTT
J gene: TRBJ2-5; D gene: TRBD1; V gene: TRBV19; clone size: .; CDR3 protein: CASSGRGQIWGETQYF; CDR3 DNA: TGTGCCAGTAGTGGCAGGGGACAGATCTGGGGAGAGACCCAGTACTTC
J gene: TRBJ2-7; D gene: TRBD2; V gene: TRBV27; clone size: once; CDR3 protein: CASSFGLAGGNSHF; CDR3 DNA: TGTGCCAGCAGTTTTGGCCTAGCGGGAGGCAACTCACACTTC
J gene: TRBJ1-4; D gene: .; V gene: TRBV16; clone size: .; CDR3 protein: CASSQDSPNEKLFF; CDR3 DNA: TGTGCCAGCAGCCAGGACAGTCCTAATGAAAAACTGTTTTTT
J gene: TRBJ2-7; D gene: TRBD1; V gene: TRBV27; clone size: .; CDR3 protein: CASRLLQGSPYEQYF; CDR3 DNA: TGTGCCAGCAGACTTCTACAGGGGTCCCCCTACGAGCAGTACTTC
J gene: TRBJ2-1; D gene: TRBD2; V gene: TRBV7-2; clone size: .; CDR3 protein: CASSLDLAGGYNEQFF; CDR3 DNA: TGTGCCAGCAGCTTAGATCTAGCGGGAGGTTACAATGAGCAGTTCTTC
J gene: TRBJ1-6; D gene: .; V gene: TRBV6-7; clone size: .; CDR3 protein: CASSCQGGSSYNSPLHF; CDR3 DNA: TGTGCCAGCAGTTGCCAAGGGGGTAGCTCCTATAATTCACCCCTCCACTTT
J gene: TRBJ2-7; D gene: TRBD1; V gene: TRBV3-1/TRBV3-2; clone size: .; CDR3 protein: CASSLGQGHEQYF; CDR3 DNA: TGTGCCAGCAGCCTGGGACAGGGCCACGAGCAGTACTTC
J gene: TRBJ2-7; D gene: TRBD2; V gene: TRBV25-1; clone size: .; CDR3 protein: CASSESQRTSSYEQYF; CDR3 DNA: TGTGCCAGCAGTGAATCCCAACGGACTAGCAGTTACGAGCAGTACTTC
J gene: TRBJ2-3; D gene: .; V gene: TRBV4-1; clone size: .; CDR3 protein: CASSQEGHPSTDTQYF; CDR3 DNA: TGCGCCAGCAGCCAAGAGGGACACCCTAGCACAGATACGCAGTATTTT
J gene: TRBJ1-4; D gene: TRBD1; V gene: TRBV7-2; clone size: .; CDR3 protein: CASSKGQVNEKLFF; CDR3 DNA: TGTGCCAGCAGCAAGGGACAGGTTAATGAAAAACTGTTTTTT
J gene: TRBJ2-1; D gene: TRBD2; V gene: TRBV2; clone size: .; CDR3 protein: CASRMRLAEGVGEQFF; CDR3 DNA: TGTGCCAGCAGAATGAGACTAGCGGAGGGGGTTGGTGAGCAGTTCTTC
J gene: TRBJ2-4; D gene: .; V gene: TRBV19; clone size: .; CDR3 protein: CASRTNRVAKNIQYF; CDR3 DNA: TGTGCCAGTAGGACAAACAGGGTAGCCAAAAACATTCAGTACTTC
J gene: TRBJ2-2; D gene: .; V gene: TRBV1; clone size: .; CDR3 protein: CTSSQDQGLAGLLTNANTGELFF; CDR3 DNA: TGCACCAGCAGCCAAGATCAGGGCCTAGCGGGCCTTTTGACTAACGCGAACACCGGGGAGCTGTTTTTT